This entry describes one TCR beta chain. Different DNA sequences within this sample yield the same CDR3. The table came from immunoSEQ multiplex PCR; TCRdb's copy has only in-frame clones and leaves some out. The table records about 100,000 clones, approximately 91% of them present only once. This specimen belongs to a study of T cell changes during pregnancy in multiple sclerosis. CDR1 and CDR2 (germline): MNHEY, SMNVEV (reference sequence). The CDR3 has 15 amino acids. V lost 2 bases to trimming and J lost 6 bases; unmatched junction nucleotides: 3. Sequences were derived from peripheral blood, sampled after pregnancy. The TCR was taken from a female donor with multiple sclerosis, enrolled in a pregnancy study. The chain has TRBV27 and TRBJ2-1, with TRBD2 matching over 11 bases. As DNA, the CDR3 is TGTGCCAGCAGTTTAGGTCTAGCGGGGGGCAATGAGCAGTTCTTC. It specifies CASSLGLAGGNEQFF.